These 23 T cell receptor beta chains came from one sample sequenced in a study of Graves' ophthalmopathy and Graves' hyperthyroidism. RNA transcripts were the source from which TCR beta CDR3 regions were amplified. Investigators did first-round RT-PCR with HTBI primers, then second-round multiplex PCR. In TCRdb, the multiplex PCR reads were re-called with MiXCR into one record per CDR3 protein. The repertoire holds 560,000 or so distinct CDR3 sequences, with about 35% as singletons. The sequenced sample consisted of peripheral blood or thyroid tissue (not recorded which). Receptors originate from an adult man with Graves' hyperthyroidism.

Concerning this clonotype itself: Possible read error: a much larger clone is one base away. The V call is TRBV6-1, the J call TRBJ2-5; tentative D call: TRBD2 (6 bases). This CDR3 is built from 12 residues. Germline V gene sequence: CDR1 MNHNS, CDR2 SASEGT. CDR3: CTGGPSQETQYF. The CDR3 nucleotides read TGTACCGGGGGACCATCCCAAGAGACCCAGTACTTC.

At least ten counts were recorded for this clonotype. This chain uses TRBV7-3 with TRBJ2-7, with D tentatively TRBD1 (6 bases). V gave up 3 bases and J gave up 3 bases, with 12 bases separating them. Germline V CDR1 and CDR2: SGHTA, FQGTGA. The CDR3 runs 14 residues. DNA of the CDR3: TGTGCCAGCAGCTTTAGTGCAGGGGACTACGAGCAGTACTTC. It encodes CASSFSAGDYEQYF.

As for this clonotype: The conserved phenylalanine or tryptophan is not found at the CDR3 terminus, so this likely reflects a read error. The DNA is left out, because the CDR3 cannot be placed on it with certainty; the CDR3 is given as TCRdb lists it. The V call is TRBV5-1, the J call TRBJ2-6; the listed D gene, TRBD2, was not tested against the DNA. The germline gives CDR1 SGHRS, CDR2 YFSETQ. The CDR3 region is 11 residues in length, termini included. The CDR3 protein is CASQGPGQGSA.

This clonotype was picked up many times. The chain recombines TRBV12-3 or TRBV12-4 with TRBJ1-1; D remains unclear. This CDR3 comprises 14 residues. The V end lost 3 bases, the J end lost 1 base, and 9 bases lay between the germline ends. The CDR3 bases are TGTGCCAGCAGTTTGTCGCAGAGGAACACTGAAGCTTTCTTT. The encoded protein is CASSLSQRNTEAFF.

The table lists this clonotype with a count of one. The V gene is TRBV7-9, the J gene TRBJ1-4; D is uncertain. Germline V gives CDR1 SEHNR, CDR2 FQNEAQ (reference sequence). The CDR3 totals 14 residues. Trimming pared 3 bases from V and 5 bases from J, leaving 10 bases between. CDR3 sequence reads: CASSFASGNEKLFF. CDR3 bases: TGTGCCAGCAGCTTCGCTAGCGGCAATGAAAAACTGTTTTTT.

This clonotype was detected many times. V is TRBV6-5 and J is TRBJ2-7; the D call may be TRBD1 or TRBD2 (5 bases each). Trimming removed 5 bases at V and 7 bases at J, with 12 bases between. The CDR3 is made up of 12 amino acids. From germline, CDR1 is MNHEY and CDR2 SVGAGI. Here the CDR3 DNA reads TGTGCCAGCAGTCGGGACGCCAGGGAGCAGTACTTC. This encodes CASSRDAREQYF.

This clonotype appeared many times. The CDR3 loop is CASNGVNEKLFF. In DNA, the CDR3 is TGTGCCAGCAACGGGGTAAATGAAAAACTGTTTTTT. This chain connects TRBV2 to TRBJ1-4; D not certain. From germline, CDR1 is SNHLY and CDR2 FYNNEI. CDR3 length: 12 residues. The ends were cut back, 7 bases at V and 5 bases at J, with 8 bases in the middle.

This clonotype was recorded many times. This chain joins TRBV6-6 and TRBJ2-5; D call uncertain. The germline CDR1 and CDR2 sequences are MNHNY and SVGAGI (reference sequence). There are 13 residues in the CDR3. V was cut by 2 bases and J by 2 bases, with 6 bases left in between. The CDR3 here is CASSYDAQETQYF. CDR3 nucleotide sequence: TGTGCCAGCAGTTACGATGCGCAAGAGACCCAGTACTTC.

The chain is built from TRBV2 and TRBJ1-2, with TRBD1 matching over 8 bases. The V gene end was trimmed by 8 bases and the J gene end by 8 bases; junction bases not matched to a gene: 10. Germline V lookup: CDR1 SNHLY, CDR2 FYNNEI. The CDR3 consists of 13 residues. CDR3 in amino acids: CASLSWGTGGYTF. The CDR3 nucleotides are TGTGCCAGCTTGAGCTGGGGGACAGGAGGCTACACCTTC.

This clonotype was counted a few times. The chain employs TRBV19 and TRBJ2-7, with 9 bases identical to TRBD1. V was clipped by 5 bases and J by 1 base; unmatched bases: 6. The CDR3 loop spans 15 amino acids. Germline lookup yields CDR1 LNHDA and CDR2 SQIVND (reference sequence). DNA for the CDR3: TGTGCCAGTAGTGAGGGACAGGGAAAGTCCTACGAGCAGTACTTC. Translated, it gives CASSEGQGKSYEQYF.

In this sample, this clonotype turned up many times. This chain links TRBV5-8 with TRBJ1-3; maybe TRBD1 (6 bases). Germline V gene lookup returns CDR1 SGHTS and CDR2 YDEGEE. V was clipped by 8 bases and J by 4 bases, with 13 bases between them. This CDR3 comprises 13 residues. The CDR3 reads CASKQGAGNTIYF. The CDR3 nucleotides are TGTGCCAGTAAACAGGGTGCCGGAAACACCATATATTTT. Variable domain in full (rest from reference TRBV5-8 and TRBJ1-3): EAGVTQSPTHLIKTRGQQATLRCSPISGHTSVYWYQQALGLGLQFLLWYDEGEERNRGNFPPRFSGRQFPNYSSELNVNALELEDSALYLCASKQGAGNTIYFGEGSWLTVV.

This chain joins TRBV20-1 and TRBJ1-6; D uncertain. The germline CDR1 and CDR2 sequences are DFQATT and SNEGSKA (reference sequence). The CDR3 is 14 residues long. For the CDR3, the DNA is TGCAGCGCGGGTGCCCGACAATGGGGATCACCCCTCCACTTT. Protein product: CSAGARQWGSPLHF.

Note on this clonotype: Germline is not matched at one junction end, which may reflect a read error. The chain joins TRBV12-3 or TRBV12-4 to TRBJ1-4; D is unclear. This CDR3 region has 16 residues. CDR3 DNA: TGTGCCAGCAGTTTATGGTCCTCCGGGTTAAATGAAAGACTGTTTTTT. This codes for CASSLWSSGLNERLFF.

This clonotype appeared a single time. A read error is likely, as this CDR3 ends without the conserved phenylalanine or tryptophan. The CDR3 DNA sequence: TGTGCCAGCAGCCCGATCCTCCGGCTCAATGAGCAGTTCCTC. It is translated as CASSPILRLNEQFL. V usage is TRBV7-9 and J usage is TRBJ2-1; D call uncertain. The V gene's germline CDR1 is SEHNR and CDR2 FQNEAQ (reference sequence). The CDR3 loop spans 14 amino acids. Trimming shortened V by 5 bases and J by 6 bases, and 14 bases separated the two germline ends.

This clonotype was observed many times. The CDR3 sequence is CASSLTGTVRNTIYF. DNA for the CDR3: TGCGCCAGCAGCTTGACCGGGACAGTAAGAAACACCATATATTTT. The rearrangement joins TRBV5-1 to TRBJ1-3; 7 nucleotides line up with TRBD1. Germline lookup yields CDR1 SGHRS and CDR2 YFSETQ. V shed 1 base, J shed 5 bases, and the junction held 6 bases outside the gene matches. This CDR3 is 15 amino acids long.

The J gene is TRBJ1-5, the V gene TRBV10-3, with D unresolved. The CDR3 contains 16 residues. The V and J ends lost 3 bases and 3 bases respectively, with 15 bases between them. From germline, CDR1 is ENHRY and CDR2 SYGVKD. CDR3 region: CAISEESSDPNQPQHF. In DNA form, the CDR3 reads TGTGCCATCAGTGAAGAGTCTAGCGATCCCAATCAGCCCCAGCATTTT.

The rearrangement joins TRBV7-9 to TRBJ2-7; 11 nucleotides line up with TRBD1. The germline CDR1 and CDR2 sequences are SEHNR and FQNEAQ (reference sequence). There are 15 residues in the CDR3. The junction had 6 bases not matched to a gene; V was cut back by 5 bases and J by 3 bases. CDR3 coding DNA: TGTGCCAGCAGCCGGCCGGGACAGGGGGACTACGAGCAGTACTTC. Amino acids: CASSRPGQGDYEQYF.

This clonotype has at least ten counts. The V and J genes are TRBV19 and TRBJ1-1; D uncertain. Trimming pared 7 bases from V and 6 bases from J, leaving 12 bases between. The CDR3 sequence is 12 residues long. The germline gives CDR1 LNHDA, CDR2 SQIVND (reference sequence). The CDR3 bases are TGTGCCAGTAAGGGCCCGGGCGCTGAAGCTTTCTTT. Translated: CASKGPGAEAFF.

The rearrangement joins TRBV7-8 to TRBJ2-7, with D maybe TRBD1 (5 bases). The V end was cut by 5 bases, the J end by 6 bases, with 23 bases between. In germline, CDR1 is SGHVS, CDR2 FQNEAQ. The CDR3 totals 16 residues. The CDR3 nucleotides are TGTGCCAGCAGCAGTTACTCGAGACAGCTCGTGGGCGAGCAGTACTTC. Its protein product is CASSSYSRQLVGEQYF.

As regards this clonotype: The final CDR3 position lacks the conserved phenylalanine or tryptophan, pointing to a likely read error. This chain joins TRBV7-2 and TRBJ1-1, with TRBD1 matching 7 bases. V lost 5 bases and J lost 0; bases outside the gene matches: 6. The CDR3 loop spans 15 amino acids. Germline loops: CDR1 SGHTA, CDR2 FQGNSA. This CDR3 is CASSLPGQLNTEAFL. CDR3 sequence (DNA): TGTGCCAGCAGCCTTCCGGGACAGCTGAACACTGAAGCTTTCCTT.

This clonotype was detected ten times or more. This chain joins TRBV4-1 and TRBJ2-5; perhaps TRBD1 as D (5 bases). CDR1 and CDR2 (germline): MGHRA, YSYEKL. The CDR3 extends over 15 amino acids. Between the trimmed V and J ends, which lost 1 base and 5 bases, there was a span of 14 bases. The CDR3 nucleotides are TGCGCCAGCAGCCAAGTAGGGGTAGGGTGGGAGACCCAGTACTTC. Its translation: CASSQVGVGWETQYF.

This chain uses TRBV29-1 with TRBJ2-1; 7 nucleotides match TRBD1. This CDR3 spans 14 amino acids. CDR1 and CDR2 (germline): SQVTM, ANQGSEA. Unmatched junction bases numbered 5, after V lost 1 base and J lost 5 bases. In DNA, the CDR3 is TGCAGCGTTGAAGGTGGACAGGTAGACAATGAGCAGTTCTTC. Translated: CSVEGGQVDNEQFF.

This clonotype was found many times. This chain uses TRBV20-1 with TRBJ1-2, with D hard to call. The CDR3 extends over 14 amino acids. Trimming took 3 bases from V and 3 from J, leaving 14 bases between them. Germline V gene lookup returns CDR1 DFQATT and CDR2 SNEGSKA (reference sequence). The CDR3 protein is CSASDRVRYYGYTF. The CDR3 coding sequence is TGCAGTGCTAGTGATCGGGTCAGGTACTATGGCTACACCTTC.